The 19 T cell receptor beta chains listed next were all sequenced from one sample in a study of response to subunit inactivated influenza vaccine. TCRdb re-derived calls from the RT-PCR reads in MiXCR, one entry per CDR3 protein. The sample includes roughly 670,000 distinct CDR3 sequences, 14% seen only once; the top ten take 7.5% to 8%. The source material was PBMCs from blood, sampled 14 to 15 days before vaccination. The receptors were gathered from a man aged 50-59 years who received an inactivated influenza vaccine.

The chain couples TRBV6-5 to TRBJ1-2; D uncertain. The CDR3 sequence is 15 residues long. Germline V gene data show CDR1 as MNHEY and CDR2 as SVGAGI. The V end lost 0 bases, the J end lost 0 bases, and 8 bases lay between the germline ends. CDR3 in DNA: TGTGCCAGCAGTTACTCGAGGTTGTCTAACTATGGCTACACCTTC. Translation: CASSYSRLSNYGYTF.

The rearrangement links TRBV14 to TRBJ2-1, with D unclear. The CDR3 contains 15 residues. CDR1 and CDR2 (germline): SGHDN, FVKESK. V shed 2 bases and J shed 8 bases, with 16 bases lying between them. The CDR3 coding sequence is TGTGCCAGCAGCCAATCCCCAGCATTGGCATATGAGCAGTTCTTC. Amino acids: CASSQSPALAYEQFF.

This clonotype was counted only a few times. The V and J genes are TRBV10-3 and TRBJ2-5, with D perhaps matching TRBD1 or TRBD2 (5 bases each). Germline CDR1 reads ENHRY; CDR2 reads SYGVKD. CDR3 length equals 13 residues. V was shortened by 2 bases and J by 4 bases, with 8 bases between the two germline ends. This CDR3 reads CAISERDGETQYF. CDR3 DNA sequence: TGTGCCATCAGTGAGAGGGACGGAGAGACCCAGTACTTC.

The sample holds a few counts of this clonotype. The chain recombines TRBV7-2 with TRBJ2-7; D tentatively reads TRBD1 or TRBD2 (5 bases each). V was pared by 5 bases and J by 2 bases, with 16 bases between. Germline V gene sequence: CDR1 SGHTA, CDR2 FQGNSA. The CDR3 is made up of 15 amino acids. The CDR3 nucleotides read TGTGCCAGCAGCCCCCCCGGGGCCAGGACCTACGAGCAGTACTTC. It encodes CASSPPGARTYEQYF.

This clonotype has a handful of counts. The chain couples TRBV28 to TRBJ2-2; 12 bases match TRBD1. V shed 4 bases and J 6 bases; nucleotides not matched to a gene: 3. This CDR3 region has 15 residues. Germline lookup yields CDR1 MDHEN and CDR2 SYDVKM. In DNA, the CDR3 is TGTGCCAGCAGTTCGGGACAGGGGGCGCCCGGGGAGCTGTTTTTT. This gives the protein CASSSGQGAPGELFF.

The chain uses TRBV24-1 and TRBJ2-2; D possibly corresponds to TRBD1 (7 bases). The CDR3 extends over 19 amino acids. V lost 0 bases to trimming and J lost 4 bases, with 20 bases between them. Germline CDR1 reads KGHDR; CDR2 reads SFDVKD. The CDR3 is CATSDLAGTFKGATGELFF. In DNA form, the CDR3 reads TGTGCCACCAGTGATTTGGCCGGGACTTTCAAGGGGGCCACCGGGGAGCTGTTTTTT.

The table lists this clonotype with a few counts. The chain couples TRBV27 to TRBJ2-1; 7 bases are shared with TRBD1. The CDR3 consists of 15 residues. In germline, CDR1 is MNHEY, CDR2 SMNVEV (reference sequence). After removal of 4 bases from V and 6 bases from J, the junction contained 9 bases not matched to a gene. The CDR3 reads CASSSTGALLNEQFF. The CDR3 DNA sequence: TGTGCCAGCAGTTCCACAGGGGCCCTGCTCAATGAGCAGTTCTTC.

This clonotype was counted ten times or more. The rearrangement links TRBV21-1 to TRBJ2-5; the DNA was not compared with TRBD2, the D call given in the table. TRBV21-1 is noted as a pseudogene. The CDR3 extends over 11 amino acids. CDR3 DNA sequence: TGTGCCAGCGAGGGAACAGAGACCCAGTACTTC. Its protein is CASEGTETQYF.

The rearrangement uses TRBV6-2 or TRBV6-3 and TRBJ2-5; D is tentatively TRBD1 or TRBD2 (5 bases each). CDR3 length equals 14 residues. From germline, CDR1 is MNHEY and CDR2 SVGEGT. Trimming removed 6 bases from V and 0 bases from J, with 11 bases in between. The chain's CDR3 is CASSKGRNQETQYF. CDR3 nucleotides: TGTGCCAGCAGCAAGGGACGGAACCAAGAGACCCAGTACTTC.

The chain links TRBV7-9 to TRBJ1-2; D unresolved. Germline-derived CDR1 and CDR2 are SEHNR and FQNEAQ (reference sequence). V was clipped by 5 bases and J by 2 bases, with 21 bases between them. This CDR3 has 17 amino acids. CDR3 DNA: TGTGCCAGCAGCGAGGGTCGAATTGGGGTGTCCAACTATGGCTACACCTTC. This encodes CASSEGRIGVSNYGYTF.

This clonotype was seen many times. The chain couples TRBV29-1 to TRBJ1-3; 10 bases agree with TRBD1. Germline CDR1 and CDR2: SQVTM and ANQGSEA. Germline trimming cut 4 bases from V and 4 bases from J; bases unmatched to any gene: 1. The CDR3 totals 13 residues. In DNA form, the CDR3 reads TGCAGCGTTGGGACAGGGGGGGGAAACACCATATATTTT. It is translated as CSVGTGGGNTIYF.

This clonotype was recorded at least ten times. V is TRBV15 and J is TRBJ1-6; a weak D match, TRBD1 (6 bases). Trimming took 1 base from V and 7 from J, leaving 11 bases between them. This CDR3 is built from 15 residues. CDR1 LNHNV and CDR2 YYDKDF come from the germline V gene (reference sequence). The CDR3 DNA is TGTGCCACCAGCAGAGGCAGGGGCATGAATTCACCCCTCCACTTT. Protein product: CATSRGRGMNSPLHF.

The chain combines TRBV5-1 with TRBJ2-3; D unclear. Trimming shortened V by 5 bases and J by 0 bases, and 13 bases separated the two germline ends. Germline loops: CDR1 SGHRS, CDR2 YFSETQ. The CDR3 spans 15 residues. CDR3 protein: CASRPEPPSTDTQYF. In DNA, the CDR3 is TGCGCCAGCAGGCCAGAGCCCCCTAGCACAGATACGCAGTATTTT.

The rearrangement joins TRBV7-9 to TRBJ1-6; 7 bases map to TRBD1. Germline CDR1 reads SEHNR; CDR2 reads FQNEAQ (reference sequence). V shed 5 bases and J 6 bases; nucleotides not matched to a gene: 4. The CDR3 runs to 14 residues. The CDR3 loop reads CASSPWDSNSPLHF. Here the CDR3 DNA reads TGTGCCAGCAGCCCCTGGGACAGTAATTCACCCCTCCACTTT. The full variable domain, rest sourced from reference TRBV7-9 and TRBJ1-6, is DTGVSQNPRHKITKRGQNVTFRCDPISEHNRLYWYRQTLGQGPEFLTYFQNEAQLEKSRLLSDRFSAERPKGSFSTLEIQRTEQGDSAMYLCASSPWDSNSPLHFGNGTRLTVT.

This clonotype was found a few times. The V call is TRBV20-1, the J call TRBJ1-5; TRBD1 might be the D (6 bases). This CDR3 has 15 residues. V gave up 5 bases and J gave up 0 bases, with 14 bases separating them. Germline-derived CDR1 and CDR2 are DFQATT and SNEGSKA (reference sequence). CDR3 in DNA: TGCAGTGCTCTAAACAGGGAAAATAGCAATCAGCCCCAGCATTTT. As protein: CSALNRENSNQPQHF.

In its sample, this clonotype was seen many times. The chain joins TRBV29-1 to TRBJ2-6; D may be TRBD1 (6 bases). The CDR3 loop spans 13 amino acids. CDR1 is SQVTM and CDR2 is ANQGSEA in the germline V gene. Trimming removed 6 bases from V and 4 bases from J, with 10 bases in between. The DNA of the CDR3 is TGCAGCGTCAGGGGTGCCGGGGCCAACGTCCTGACTTTC. This encodes CSVRGAGANVLTF.

This sequence joins TRBV20-1 and TRBJ2-2; 8 bases align to TRBD2. J was trimmed by 3 bases and V by 6 bases; bases with no gene match: 9. In germline, CDR1 is DFQATT, CDR2 SNEGSKA (reference sequence). This CDR3 has 15 residues. Here the CDR3 reads CSAPAGGSHTGELFF. The CDR3 DNA is TGCAGTGCGCCGGCGGGGGGATCACACACCGGGGAGCTGTTTTTT.

This clonotype has at least ten counts. This chain uses TRBV12-3 or TRBV12-4 with TRBJ1-5, with D tentatively TRBD1 (5 bases). Trimming removed 6 bases at V and 0 bases at J, with 12 bases between. The CDR3 extends over 15 amino acids. CDR3 sequence: CASSRGGNSNQPQHF. Written as DNA, the CDR3 is TGTGCCAGCAGCCGGGGGGGGAATAGCAATCAGCCCCAGCATTTT.

This clonotype was found a few times. The V call is TRBV5-1, the J call TRBJ2-5, with 9 bases matching TRBD2. The ends lost 1 base at V and 2 bases at J; junction bases unmatched: 9. The CDR3 is made up of 17 amino acids. The germline CDR1 and CDR2 sequences are SGHRS and YFSETQ. The CDR3 DNA is TGCGCCAGCAGCTTGCCTGAGCGGGGGGTGTCACAAGAGACCCAGTACTTC. Translation gives CASSLPERGVSQETQYF.